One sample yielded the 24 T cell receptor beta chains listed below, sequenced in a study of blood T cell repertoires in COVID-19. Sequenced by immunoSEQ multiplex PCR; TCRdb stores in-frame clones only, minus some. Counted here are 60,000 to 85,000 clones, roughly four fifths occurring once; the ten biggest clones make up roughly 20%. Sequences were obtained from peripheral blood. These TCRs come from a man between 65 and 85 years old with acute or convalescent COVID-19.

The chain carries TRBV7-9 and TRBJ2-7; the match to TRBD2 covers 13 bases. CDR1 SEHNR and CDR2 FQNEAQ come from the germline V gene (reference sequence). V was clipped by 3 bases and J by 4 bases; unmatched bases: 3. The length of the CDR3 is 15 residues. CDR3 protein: CASSFPTSGRYEQYF. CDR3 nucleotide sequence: TGTGCCAGCAGCTTCCCGACTAGCGGGAGGTACGAGCAGTACTTC.

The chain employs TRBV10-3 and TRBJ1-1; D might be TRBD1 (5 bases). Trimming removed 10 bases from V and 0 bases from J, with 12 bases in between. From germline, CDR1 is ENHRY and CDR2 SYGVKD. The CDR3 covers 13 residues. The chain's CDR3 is CATTGGLNTEAFF. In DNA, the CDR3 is TGTGCCACAACAGGAGGGTTGAACACTGAAGCTTTCTTT.

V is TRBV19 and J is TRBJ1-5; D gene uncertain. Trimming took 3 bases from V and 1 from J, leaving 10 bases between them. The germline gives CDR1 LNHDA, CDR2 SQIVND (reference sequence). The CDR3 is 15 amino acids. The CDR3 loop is CASSMVSGSNQPQHF. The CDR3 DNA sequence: TGTGCCAGTAGTATGGTTTCGGGGAGCAATCAGCCCCAGCATTTT.

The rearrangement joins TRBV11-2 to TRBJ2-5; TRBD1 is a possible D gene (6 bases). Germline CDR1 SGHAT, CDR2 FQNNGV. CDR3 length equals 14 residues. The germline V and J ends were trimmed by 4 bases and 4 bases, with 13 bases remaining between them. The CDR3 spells CASSSDRLLETQYF. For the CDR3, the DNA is TGTGCCAGCAGCTCTGACAGGTTGTTAGAGACCCAGTACTTC.

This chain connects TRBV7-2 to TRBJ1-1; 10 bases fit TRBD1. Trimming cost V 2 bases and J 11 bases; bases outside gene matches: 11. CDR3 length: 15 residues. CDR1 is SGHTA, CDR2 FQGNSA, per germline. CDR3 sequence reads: CASSLMTGGPRGAFF. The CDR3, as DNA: TGTGCCAGCAGCTTAATGACAGGGGGCCCTCGTGGGGCTTTCTTT.

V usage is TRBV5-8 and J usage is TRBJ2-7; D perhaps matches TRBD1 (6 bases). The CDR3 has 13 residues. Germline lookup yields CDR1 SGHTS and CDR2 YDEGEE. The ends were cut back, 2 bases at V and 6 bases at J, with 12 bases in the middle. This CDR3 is CASSLRSGVEQYF. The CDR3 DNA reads TGTGCCAGCAGCTTACGGTCAGGGGTCGAGCAGTACTTC.

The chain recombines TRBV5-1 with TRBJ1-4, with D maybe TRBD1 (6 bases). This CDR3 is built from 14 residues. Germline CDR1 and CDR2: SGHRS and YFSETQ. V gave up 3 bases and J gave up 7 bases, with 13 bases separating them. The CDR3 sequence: CASSSGGESEKLFF. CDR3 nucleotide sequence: TGCGCCAGCAGCTCGGGGGGCGAGAGTGAAAAACTGTTTTTT.

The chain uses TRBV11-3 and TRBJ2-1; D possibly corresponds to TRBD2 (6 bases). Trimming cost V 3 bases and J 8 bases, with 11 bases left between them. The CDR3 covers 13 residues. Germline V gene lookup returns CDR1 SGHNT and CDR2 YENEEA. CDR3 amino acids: CASSFGREYEQFF. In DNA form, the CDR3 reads TGTGCCAGCAGCTTTGGACGGGAGTATGAGCAGTTCTTC.

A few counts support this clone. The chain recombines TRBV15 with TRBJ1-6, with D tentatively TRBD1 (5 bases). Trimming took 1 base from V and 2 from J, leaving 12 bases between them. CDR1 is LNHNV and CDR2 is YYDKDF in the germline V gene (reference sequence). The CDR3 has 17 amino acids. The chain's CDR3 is CATSRAKGMAYNSPLHF. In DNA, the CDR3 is TGTGCCACCAGCAGAGCTAAGGGGATGGCCTATAATTCACCCCTCCACTTT.

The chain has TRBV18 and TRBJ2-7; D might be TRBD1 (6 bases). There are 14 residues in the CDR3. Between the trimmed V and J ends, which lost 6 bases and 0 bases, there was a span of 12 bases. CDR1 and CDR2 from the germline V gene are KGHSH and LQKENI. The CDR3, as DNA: TGTGCCAGCTCGCCTACAGGGCCCTCCTACGAGCAGTACTTC. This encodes CASSPTGPSYEQYF.

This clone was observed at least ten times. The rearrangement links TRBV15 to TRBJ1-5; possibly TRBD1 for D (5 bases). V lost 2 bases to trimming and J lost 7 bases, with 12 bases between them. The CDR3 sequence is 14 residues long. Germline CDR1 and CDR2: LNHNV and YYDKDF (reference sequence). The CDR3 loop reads CATSRPGRRQPQHF. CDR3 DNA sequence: TGTGCCACCAGCAGACCAGGGCGTAGGCAGCCCCAGCATTTT.

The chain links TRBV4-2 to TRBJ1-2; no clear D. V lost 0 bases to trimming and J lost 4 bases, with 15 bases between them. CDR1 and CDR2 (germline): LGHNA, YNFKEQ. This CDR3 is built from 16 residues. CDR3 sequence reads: CASSQDLTGRPYGYTF. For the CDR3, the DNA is TGTGCCAGCAGCCAAGATCTGACGGGAAGACCCTATGGCTACACCTTC.

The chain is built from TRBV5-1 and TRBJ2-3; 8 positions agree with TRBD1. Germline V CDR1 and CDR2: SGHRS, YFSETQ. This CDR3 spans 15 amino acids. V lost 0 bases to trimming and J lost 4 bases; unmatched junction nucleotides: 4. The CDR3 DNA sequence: TGCGCCAGCAGCTTGGTAGGACAGGGCCCAGATACGCAGTATTTT. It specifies CASSLVGQGPDTQYF.

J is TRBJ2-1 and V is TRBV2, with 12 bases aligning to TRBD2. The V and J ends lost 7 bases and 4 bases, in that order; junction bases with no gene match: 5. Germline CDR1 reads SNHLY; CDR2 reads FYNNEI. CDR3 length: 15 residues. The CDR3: CASTPTSGSYNEQFF. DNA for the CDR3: TGTGCCAGCACCCCGACTAGCGGGAGTTACAATGAGCAGTTCTTC.

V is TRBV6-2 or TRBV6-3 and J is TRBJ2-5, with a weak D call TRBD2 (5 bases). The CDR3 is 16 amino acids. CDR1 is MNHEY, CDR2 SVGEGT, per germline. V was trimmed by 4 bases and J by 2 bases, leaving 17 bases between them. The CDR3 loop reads CASSSRLLLTQETQYF. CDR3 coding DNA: TGTGCCAGCAGTTCTCGACTACTCCTCACGCAAGAGACCCAGTACTTC.

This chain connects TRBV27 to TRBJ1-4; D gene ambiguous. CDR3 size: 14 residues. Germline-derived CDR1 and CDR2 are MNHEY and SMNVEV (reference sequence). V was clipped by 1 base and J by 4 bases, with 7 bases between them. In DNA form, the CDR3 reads TGTGCCAGCAGTTTATACGGACTTAATGAAAAACTGTTTTTT. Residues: CASSLYGLNEKLFF.

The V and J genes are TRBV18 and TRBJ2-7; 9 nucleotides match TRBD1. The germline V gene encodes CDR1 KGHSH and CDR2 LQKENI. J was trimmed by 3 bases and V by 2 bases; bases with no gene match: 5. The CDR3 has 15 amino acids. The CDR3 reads CASSPWGTGFYEQYF. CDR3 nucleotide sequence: TGTGCCAGCTCACCATGGGGGACAGGGTTCTACGAGCAGTACTTC.

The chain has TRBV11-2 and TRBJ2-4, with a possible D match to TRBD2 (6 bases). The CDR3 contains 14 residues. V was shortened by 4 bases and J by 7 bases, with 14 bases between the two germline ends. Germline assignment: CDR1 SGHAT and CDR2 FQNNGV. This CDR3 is CASSSLGGSNIQYF. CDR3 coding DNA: TGTGCCAGCAGCTCCCTAGGAGGGAGCAACATTCAGTACTTC.

The CDR3 is CASSVDGMYRGGYTF. CDR3 DNA: TGCGCCAGCAGCGTGGATGGGATGTATCGGGGTGGCTACACCTTC. This chain joins TRBV5-1 and TRBJ1-2, with unresolved D. The CDR3 covers 15 residues. Germline assignment: CDR1 SGHRS and CDR2 YFSETQ. The ends were cut back, 4 bases at V and 7 bases at J, with 20 bases in the middle.

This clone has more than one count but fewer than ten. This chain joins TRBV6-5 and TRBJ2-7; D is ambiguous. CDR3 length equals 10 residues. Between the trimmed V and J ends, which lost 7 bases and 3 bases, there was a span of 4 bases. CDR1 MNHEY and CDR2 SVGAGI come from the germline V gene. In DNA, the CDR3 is TGTGCCAGCACTAGCTACGAGCAGTACTTC. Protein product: CASTSYEQYF.

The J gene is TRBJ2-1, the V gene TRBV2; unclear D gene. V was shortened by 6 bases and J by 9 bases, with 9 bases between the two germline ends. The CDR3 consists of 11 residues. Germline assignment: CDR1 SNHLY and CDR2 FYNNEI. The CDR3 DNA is TGTGCCAGCAGAGAGGTGGGTGAGCAGTTCTTC. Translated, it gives CASREVGEQFF.

The CDR3 sequence: CASSPGDRLFYEQYF. CDR3 nucleotides: TGCGCCAGCAGCCCCGGGGACAGGTTATTCTACGAGCAGTACTTC. This sequence joins TRBV5-1 and TRBJ2-7, with 8 positions matching TRBD1. V shed 4 bases, J shed 3 bases, and the junction held 9 bases outside the gene matches. This CDR3 is 15 amino acids long. From germline, CDR1 is SGHRS and CDR2 YFSETQ.

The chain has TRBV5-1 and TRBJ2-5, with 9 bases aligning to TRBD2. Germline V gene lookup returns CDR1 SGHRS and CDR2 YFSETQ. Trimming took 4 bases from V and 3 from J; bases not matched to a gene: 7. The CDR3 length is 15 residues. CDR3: CASSPPVAGEETQYF. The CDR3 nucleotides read TGCGCCAGCAGCCCCCCCGTAGCGGGAGAAGAGACCCAGTACTTC.

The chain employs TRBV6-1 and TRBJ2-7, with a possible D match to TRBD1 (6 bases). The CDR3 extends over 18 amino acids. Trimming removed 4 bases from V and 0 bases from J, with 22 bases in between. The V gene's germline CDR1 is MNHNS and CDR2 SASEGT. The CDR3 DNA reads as TGTGCCAGCAGTGCCCATCCGCCAGGGGTCACGAGCTCCTACGAGCAGTACTTC. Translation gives CASSAHPPGVTSSYEQYF.